This T cell receptor (beta chain) was recovered during a study of T cell changes during pregnancy in multiple sclerosis. This table comes from immunoSEQ multiplex PCR, and its TCRdb copy is limited to in-frame clones, with some not included. The profile shows fewer than 55,000 clones, around 89% of them singletons. Trimming shortened V by 5 bases and J by 10 bases, and 17 bases separated the two germline ends. CDR3 length: 13 amino acids. Germline V gene data show CDR1 as MNHEY and CDR2 as SVGAGI. The V and J genes are TRBV6-5 and TRBJ1-1, with D maybe TRBD1 (5 bases). The sample consisted of CD8+ T cells from peripheral blood mononuclear cells, taken after pregnancy. This receptor was taken from a female donor in good health, enrolled as a control in a pregnancy study. CDR3: CASSGDSPGGAFF. The CDR3, as DNA: TGTGCCAGCAGTGGCGACAGCCCCGGGGGAGCTTTCTTT.